One sample yielded the 7 T cell receptor beta chains listed below, sequenced in a study of Graves' ophthalmopathy and Graves' hyperthyroidism (dated by TCRdb to between 2018 and 2020). For sequencing, an Illumina HiSeq 2000 was employed. For repertoire sequencing, TCR beta CDR3 regions were amplified from RNA transcripts. A first-round RT-PCR used HTBI primers with the Qiagen OneStep RT-PCR kit, followed by a second-round multiplex PCR, size selection and purification. Using fastp at Q25 and MiXCR, TCRdb reprocessed the public reads and kept productive beta chains. Rows with a matching CDR3 protein are joined into one entry that keeps the most common DNA and genes. Within this sample are more than 300,000 distinct CDR3 sequences, with over 15% of them counted one time only. Approximately 7% of the sample is in the top ten clones. The sequenced sample was peripheral blood. These receptors originate from a woman aged 18-29 years with stable Graves' hyperthyroidism. Donor details come from another sample of the same person, matched by shared clones.

The sample holds many counts of this clonotype. The chain links TRBV7-9 to TRBJ1-1; 7 nucleotides agree with TRBD1. Trimming took 6 bases from V and 2 from J; bases not matched to a gene: 6. This CDR3 region has 14 residues. Per germline, CDR1 SEHNR and CDR2 FQNEAQ (reference sequence). CDR3 bases: TGTGCCAGCAGGCTCGAGGGGGCTAACACTGAAGCTTTCTTT. This encodes CASRLEGANTEAFF.

The table lists this clonotype with many counts. The gene calls are TRBV19 and TRBJ1-2; a weak D match, TRBD1 (5 bases). V gave up 7 bases and J gave up 8 bases, with 17 bases separating them. The CDR3 length is 13 residues. The germline V gene has CDR1 LNHDA and CDR2 SQIVND (reference sequence). The CDR3 DNA is TGTGCCAGTACCCGGGATGGGGGGGTAGGCTACACCTTC. It yields the protein CASTRDGGVGYTF.

This clonotype has at least ten counts. The V gene is TRBV6-2 or TRBV6-3, the J gene TRBJ2-2; 7 bases fit TRBD1. This CDR3 is 16 amino acids long. Germline V gene data show CDR1 as MNHEY and CDR2 as SVGEGT. V was pared by 5 bases and J by 3 bases, with 9 bases of the junction left unmatched. The CDR3 loop is CASSPRTGYDTGELFF. In nucleotides, the CDR3 is TGTGCCAGCAGTCCCCGGACAGGTTACGACACCGGGGAGCTGTTTTTT.

This clonotype was counted many times. This chain connects TRBV2 to TRBJ2-7; TRBD1 agrees at 9 bases. The CDR3 has 13 residues. V shed 6 bases, J shed 7 bases, and the junction held 7 bases outside the gene matches. CDR1 and CDR2 (germline): SNHLY, FYNNEI. CDR3: CASRKDRGGEQYF. Here the CDR3 DNA reads TGTGCCAGCAGGAAGGACAGGGGAGGGGAGCAGTACTTC.

This clonotype came up many times. The rearrangement uses TRBV7-9 and TRBJ1-1, with D tentatively TRBD1 (6 bases). The germline V and J ends were trimmed by 1 base and 7 bases, with 13 bases remaining between them. CDR3 length equals 14 residues. The germline V gene encodes CDR1 SEHNR and CDR2 FQNEAQ (reference sequence). The CDR3: CASSLGGPTREAFF. The CDR3, as DNA: TGTGCCAGCAGCTTAGGGGGGCCCACGCGTGAAGCTTTCTTT.

This clonotype was counted at least ten times. V and J are TRBV6-5 and TRBJ1-5; no clear D. The CDR3 extends over 13 amino acids. The V gene lost 4 bases and the J gene lost 4 bases, with 8 bases spanning the gap. Germline V gives CDR1 MNHEY, CDR2 SVGAGI. The CDR3 is CASSSARNQPQHF. For the CDR3, the DNA is TGTGCCAGCAGTTCAGCAAGGAATCAGCCCCAGCATTTT.

The sample holds many counts of this clonotype. V and J are TRBV11-3 and TRBJ1-3; D not resolved. From germline, CDR1 is SGHNT and CDR2 YENEEA. V lost 5 bases and J 3 bases, leaving 8 bases between the germline ends. The CDR3 contains 13 residues. This chain's CDR3 is CASSEVGGNTIYF. DNA of the CDR3: TGTGCCAGCAGCGAAGTCGGTGGAAACACCATATATTTT. Full variable domain (outside the CDR3, taken from reference TRBV11-3 and TRBJ1-3): EAGVVQSPRYKIIEKKQPVAFWCNPISGHNTLYWYLQNLGQGPELLIRYENEEAVDDSQLPKDRFSAERLKGVDSTLKIQPAELGDSAVYLCASSEVGGNTIYFGEGSWLTVV.